The 25 T cell receptor beta chains given below trace back to one sample, sequenced in a study of Graves' ophthalmopathy and Graves' hyperthyroidism (dated by TCRdb to 2017 to 2018). The instrument given in TCRdb is Illumina HiSeq 2000. For repertoire sequencing, the TCR beta CDR3 regions were amplified from RNA transcripts. The first round of RT-PCR was done with HTBI primers and the Qiagen OneStep RT-PCR kit, and was followed by a second round of multiplex PCR, then size selection and purification. TCRdb redid the processing of the public reads, applying fastp at Q25 and MiXCR, and retained in-frame beta chains. Each record represents a unique CDR3 protein, reported with the most common genes and DNA among its rows. The sample includes some 400,000 distinct CDR3 sequences, with 15% to 20% observed a single time. Around 1.6% of the sample lies in the top ten. The material sequenced was peripheral blood. The receptors here all came from a woman between 18 and 30 years old with Graves' ophthalmopathy. Donor details come from another sample of the same person, matched by shared clones.

The sample holds many counts of this clonotype. As DNA, the CDR3 is TGTGCCAGCAGTCCCCACGGCAGGGGGGCGACCAAAAACATTCAGTACTTC. Protein product: CASSPHGRGATKNIQYF. The rearrangement uses TRBV12-3 or TRBV12-4 and TRBJ2-4, with D tentatively TRBD1 (7 bases). This CDR3 has 17 amino acids. V was trimmed by 5 bases and J by 2 bases, leaving 19 bases between them.

This clonotype was seen repeatedly, ten times or more. V usage is TRBV9 and J usage is TRBJ2-2, with 7 bases matching TRBD1. Germline assignment: CDR1 SGDLS and CDR2 YYNGEE. CDR3 size: 15 residues. V lost 3 bases to trimming and J lost 6 bases; unmatched junction nucleotides: 8. The CDR3 sequence is CASSGQGGEPGELFF. Here the CDR3 DNA reads TGTGCCAGCAGCGGACAGGGTGGGGAGCCCGGGGAGCTGTTTTTT.

This clonotype was recorded at least ten times. V gene TRBV9 combines with J gene TRBJ2-2, with a tentative D call TRBD1 (5 bases). There are 16 residues in the CDR3. V gave up 3 bases and J gave up 0 bases, with 12 bases separating them. Germline lookup yields CDR1 SGDLS and CDR2 YYNGEE. The CDR3 coding sequence is TGTGCCAGCAGCGCGGGTGGGGCTACGAACACCGGGGAGCTGTTTTTT. It encodes CASSAGGATNTGELFF.

The gene calls are TRBV29-1 and TRBJ2-5; perhaps D is TRBD1 or TRBD2 (5 bases each). The V end lost 2 bases, the J end lost 2 bases, and 12 bases lay between the germline ends. CDR3 size: 14 residues. Germline CDR1 reads SQVTM; CDR2 reads ANQGSEA. DNA for the CDR3: TGCAGCGTTGAACCCGGGGCGGAACAAGAGACCCAGTACTTC. It yields the protein CSVEPGAEQETQYF.

The genes are TRBV6-1 and TRBJ2-5; 11 positions agree with TRBD2. With V trimmed by 1 base and J by 11 bases, 3 bases remained unmatched. The CDR3 extends over 13 amino acids. The germline V gene has CDR1 MNHNS and CDR2 SASEGT. The CDR3: CASSEVAGGSQYF. DNA of the CDR3: TGTGCCAGCAGTGAAGTAGCGGGGGGGTCTCAGTACTTC.

This clonotype was seen a single time. The chain carries TRBV9 and TRBJ2-7, with TRBD1 matching 9 bases. The CDR3 runs to 15 residues. With 3 bases clipped from V and 4 bases from J, the junction kept 8 bases outside the gene matches. Germline V gives CDR1 SGDLS, CDR2 YYNGEE. CDR3 protein: CASSATGTGFYEQYF. CDR3 nucleotide sequence: TGTGCCAGCAGCGCGACCGGGACAGGGTTTTACGAGCAGTACTTC.

V is TRBV28 and J is TRBJ1-1; 8 nucleotides align to TRBD1. V was clipped by 6 bases and J by 4 bases; unmatched bases: 10. Per the germline V gene, CDR1 is MDHEN and CDR2 is SYDVKM. The CDR3 loop spans 15 amino acids. The CDR3: CASSYPRGPGTEAFF. CDR3 bases: TGTGCCAGCAGCTACCCCAGGGGGCCGGGCACTGAAGCTTTCTTT. Full variable domain (missing parts from reference TRBV28 and TRBJ1-1): DVKVTQSSRYLVKRTGEKVFLECVQDMDHENMFWYRQDPGLGLRLIYFSYDVKMKEKGDIPEGYSVSREKKERFSLILESASTNQTSMYLCASSYPRGPGTEAFFGQGTRLTVV.

This clonotype has a count of ten or more. The J gene is TRBJ2-4, the V gene TRBV7-2; weak D call: TRBD2 (6 bases). The CDR3 contains 16 residues. V was clipped by 0 bases and J by 1 base, with 10 bases between them. Germline lookup yields CDR1 SGHTA and CDR2 FQGNSA. CDR3 residues: CASSLAPSGAKNIQYF. CDR3 DNA: TGTGCCAGCAGCTTAGCCCCCAGCGGGGCCAAAAACATTCAGTACTTC.

This clonotype showed up many times. The gene calls are TRBV24-1 and TRBJ1-5, with D possibly TRBD1 on 6 matching bases. V was clipped by 3 bases and J by 2 bases, with 13 bases between them. Germline lookup yields CDR1 KGHDR and CDR2 SFDVKD. CDR3 size: 16 residues. The CDR3 DNA is TGTGCCACCAGTGATCCAGGGGTGTTGGGCAATCAGCCCCAGCATTTT. Amino acids: CATSDPGVLGNQPQHF.

There are many counts of this clonotype. The V and J genes are TRBV18 and TRBJ2-1, with 14 bases aligning to TRBD2. In germline, CDR1 is KGHSH, CDR2 LQKENI. The CDR3 runs 15 residues. J lost 10 bases, V lost 3 bases, and 5 bases had no gene match. The CDR3 DNA follows: TGTGCCAGCTCACCCTGGACTAGCGGGAGGAACGAGCAGTTCTTC. It encodes CASSPWTSGRNEQFF.

Many counts were recorded for this clonotype. The rearrangement links TRBV28 to TRBJ2-5; D call uncertain. CDR1 and CDR2 from the germline V gene are MDHEN and SYDVKM. The CDR3 is made up of 13 amino acids. The germline V and J ends were trimmed by 6 bases and 0 bases, with 8 bases remaining between them. Here the CDR3 reads CASSDRNQETQYF. The CDR3, as DNA: TGTGCCAGCAGCGATAGAAACCAAGAGACCCAGTACTTC.

In this sample, this clonotype turned up many times. V usage is TRBV28 and J usage is TRBJ2-7; perhaps TRBD2 as D (6 bases). Germline V gene lookup returns CDR1 MDHEN and CDR2 SYDVKM. Trimming took off 3 bases at V and 6 bases at J, with 18 bases between the two ends. The length of the CDR3 is 15 residues. CDR3: CASSLTSGRVAEQYF. The CDR3 DNA sequence: TGTGCCAGCAGTTTGACATCCGGGAGAGTCGCCGAGCAGTACTTC. Looking up the rest from reference TRBV28 and TRBJ2-7 gives the full variable domain: DVKVTQSSRYLVKRTGEKVFLECVQDMDHENMFWYRQDPGLGLRLIYFSYDVKMKEKGDIPEGYSVSREKKERFSLILESASTNQTSMYLCASSLTSGRVAEQYFGPGTRLTVT.

The J gene is TRBJ2-7, the V gene TRBV28; 8 nucleotides match TRBD2. This CDR3 spans 12 amino acids. V shed 7 bases, J shed 4 bases, and the junction held 3 bases outside the gene matches. Germline lookup yields CDR1 MDHEN and CDR2 SYDVKM. CDR3 protein: CASNSGIYEQYF. CDR3 nucleotides: TGTGCCAGCAATAGCGGGATTTACGAGCAGTACTTC.

This clonotype appeared many times. The CDR3 region is CASSWGAARRYEQYF. The CDR3 region has the DNA TGCGCCAGCAGCTGGGGGGCGGCTCGACGCTACGAGCAGTACTTC. The chain carries TRBV5-1 and TRBJ2-7, with D perhaps assigned TRBD1 or TRBD2 (6 bases each). This CDR3 has 15 residues. With 3 bases removed from V and 3 bases from J, the gap between germline ends came to 16 bases. Germline V lookup: CDR1 SGHRS, CDR2 YFSETQ.

This clonotype was seen many times. The CDR3 DNA follows: TGTGCCAGCAGCCCAGCCGGGACAGGGAGCGAGCAGTACTTC. Translated: CASSPAGTGSEQYF. This rearrangement joins TRBV28 to TRBJ2-7, with 9 bases aligning to TRBD1. CDR1 and CDR2 from the germline V gene are MDHEN and SYDVKM. There are 14 residues in the CDR3. Germline trimming cut 6 bases from V and 6 bases from J; bases unmatched to any gene: 9.

This clonotype was picked up many times. This chain links TRBV5-1 with TRBJ2-7; D is tentatively TRBD1 or TRBD2 (5 bases each). The V and J ends lost 3 bases and 6 bases respectively, with 22 bases between them. Germline lookup yields CDR1 SGHRS and CDR2 YFSETQ. The CDR3 sequence is 16 residues long. The CDR3 loop reads CASSSQMGPSPTEQYF. The CDR3 nucleotides are TGCGCCAGCAGCTCTCAGATGGGACCCTCTCCTACCGAGCAGTACTTC.

This chain connects TRBV19 to TRBJ2-3; 11 nucleotides line up with TRBD2. This CDR3 contains 15 residues. The V segment lost 7 bases and the J segment 4 bases; nucleotides outside the gene matches: 7. Germline loops: CDR1 LNHDA, CDR2 SQIVND (reference sequence). The CDR3 DNA reads as TGTGCCAGTACTGTGGGTAGCGGGGGGGCAGATACGCAGTATTTT. It encodes CASTVGSGGADTQYF.

The rearrangement links TRBV6-1 to TRBJ1-2; D perhaps matches TRBD1 (6 bases). Germline lookup yields CDR1 MNHNS and CDR2 SASEGT. The CDR3 loop spans 16 amino acids. The V end was cut by 7 bases, the J end by 2 bases, with 20 bases between. The DNA for the CDR3 is TGTGCCAGCACTAGGGTCTCGGGGGCGGGCAACTATGGCTACACCTTC. Amino acids: CASTRVSGAGNYGYTF.

This clonotype was seen at least ten times. This chain uses TRBV11-2 with TRBJ1-1; TRBD1 matches at 8 bases. The V gene end was trimmed by 1 base and the J gene end by 0 bases; junction bases not matched to a gene: 4. CDR1 SGHAT and CDR2 FQNNGV come from the germline V gene. This CDR3 comprises 16 residues. The CDR3 reads CASSLGGTGVNTEAFF. The CDR3 bases are TGTGCCAGCAGCTTAGGCGGGACAGGAGTGAACACTGAAGCTTTCTTT.

In its sample, this clonotype was seen many times. CDR3: CSARGSLNTGELFF. The CDR3 DNA is TGCAGTGCGAGGGGCAGCCTCAACACCGGGGAGCTGTTTTTT. V is TRBV20-1 and J is TRBJ2-2, with D perhaps being TRBD1 or TRBD2 (5 bases each). CDR1 and CDR2 (germline): DFQATT, SNEGSKA (reference sequence). The CDR3 consists of 14 residues. V was trimmed by 6 bases and J by 2 bases, leaving 13 bases between them.

The chain combines TRBV6-2 or TRBV6-3 with TRBJ1-4; D perhaps matches TRBD1 (5 bases). Trimming pared 0 bases from V and 5 bases from J, leaving 13 bases between. The CDR3 runs 16 residues. Germline CDR1 reads MNHEY; CDR2 reads SVGEGT. CDR3 nucleotides: TGTGCCAGCAGTTACTCTTGGGGGATATCGAATGAAAAACTGTTTTTT. Residues: CASSYSWGISNEKLFF.

This clonotype was picked up many times. The chain links TRBV6-1 to TRBJ2-2; D unresolved. V was cut by 11 bases and J by 4 bases, with 8 bases left in between. The germline gives CDR1 MNHNS, CDR2 SASEGT. The CDR3 loop spans 11 amino acids. CDR3 in DNA: TGTGCCCTGGCGGCCACCGGGGAGCTGTTTTTT. This codes for CALAATGELFF.

This clonotype was recorded many times. The chain has TRBV7-8 and TRBJ1-2; 7 nucleotides align to TRBD1. Unmatched junction bases numbered 7, after V lost 8 bases and J lost 4 bases. Germline V gene lookup returns CDR1 SGHVS and CDR2 FQNEAQ. This CDR3 has 13 amino acids. DNA for the CDR3: TGTGCCAGCCGGGGAGGGGGCCCCTATGGCTACACCTTC. As protein: CASRGGGPYGYTF.

There are many counts of this clonotype. The J gene is TRBJ1-6, the V gene TRBV30; 10 bases line up with TRBD1. Germline V CDR1 and CDR2: GTSNPN, SVGIG (reference sequence). V lost 3 bases, J lost 7 bases, and 3 bases stayed unmatched. CDR3 length equals 14 residues. CDR3 loop: CAWSRGQGNSPLHF. CDR3 DNA sequence: TGTGCCTGGAGCAGGGGACAGGGGAATTCACCCCTCCACTTT.

This clonotype was detected many times. The chain recombines TRBV6-2 or TRBV6-3 with TRBJ1-5, with D possibly TRBD1 on 6 matching bases. V gave up 2 bases and J gave up 7 bases, with 9 bases separating them. CDR3 length equals 13 residues. The V gene's germline CDR1 is MNHEY and CDR2 SVGEGT. This CDR3 is CASSYRGSQPQHF. The CDR3 nucleotides are TGTGCCAGCAGTTACAGGGGGTCCCAGCCCCAGCATTTT.